This record looks at one TCR beta chain sequence and its context. Its target is not known. The record originates from a study of cytomegalovirus exposure and HLA in healthy donors. Study-wide results and caveats: Rare sequences made up most TCRs, while some public TCRs were found in many donors.

CDR3 length: 17 residues. The germline V gene encodes CDR1 LNHNV and CDR2 YYDKDF (reference sequence). With 3 bases clipped from V and 7 bases from J, the junction kept 15 bases outside the gene matches. TCRdb keeps only in-frame clones here, not all; method: immunoSEQ multiplex PCR. The sample records fewer than 80,000 clones, approximately 96% being singletons. This chain connects TRBV15 to TRBJ2-1; 7 nucleotides match TRBD2. The origin of this receptor is a woman aged 18-29 years in good health and CMV-seropositive. The sample comprised PBMCs. The chain's CDR3 is CATSRGLAGNPGNEQFF. Here the CDR3 DNA reads TGTGCCACCAGCAGGGGCTTAGCGGGTAATCCCGGTAATGAGCAGTTCTTC.